These 8 T cell receptor beta chains were all obtained from the same sample, sequenced in a study of T cell changes during pregnancy in multiple sclerosis. The data were produced by immunoSEQ multiplex PCR, yet TCRdb's version contains in-frame clones alone and is incomplete. The sample shows around 59,000 clones, about 93% of them seen only once. This specimen consisted of peripheral blood, obtained in the third trimester of pregnancy. The receptors derive from a female donor in good health, enrolled as a control in a pregnancy study.

The V call is TRBV6-5, the J call TRBJ2-1, with 8 positions matching TRBD2. The CDR3 totals 15 residues. The V and J ends lost 2 bases and 8 bases, in that order; junction bases with no gene match: 8. The germline V gene encodes CDR1 MNHEY and CDR2 SVGAGI. CDR3: CASSYTFVAGHEQFF. CDR3 in DNA: TGTGCCAGCAGTTACACGTTTGTAGCGGGGCATGAGCAGTTCTTC.

The CDR3 nucleotides are TGTGCCATCAGCAATGAGCGGGGGGGCAGGAATGAGCAGTTCTTC. Its protein is CAISNERGGRNEQFF. This rearrangement joins TRBV10-3 to TRBJ2-1, with TRBD2 matching over 10 bases. V dropped 6 bases and J dropped 7; count of bases not matched to a gene: 9. Looked up from germline, CDR1 is ENHRY and CDR2 is SYGVKD. This CDR3 region has 15 residues.

The chain couples TRBV9 to TRBJ2-5; D may be TRBD2 (5 bases). The CDR3 consists of 14 residues. Germline loops: CDR1 SGDLS, CDR2 YYNGEE. V lost 0 bases, J lost 5 bases, and 11 bases lay in between. CDR3 in DNA: TGTGCCAGCAGCGTAGGTGGAGGAGGTGAGACCCAGTACTTC. Protein sequence: CASSVGGGGETQYF.

This chain links TRBV7-8 with TRBJ1-2; D is unclear. Germline CDR1 reads SGHVS; CDR2 reads FQNEAQ. V dropped 3 bases and J dropped 4 bases, with 12 bases sitting between them. CDR3 length: 14 amino acids. The CDR3 DNA sequence: TGTGCCAGCAGCTTCAGTACGTTTTCCTATGGCTACACCTTC. Translated, it gives CASSFSTFSYGYTF.

The chain is built from TRBV4-2 and TRBJ2-1; D gene uncertain. Germline CDR1 LGHNA, CDR2 YNFKEQ. V lost 0 bases, J lost 0 bases, and 9 bases lay in between. The CDR3 contains 16 residues. CDR3 in amino acids: CASSQERSSSYNEQFF. The CDR3 DNA reads TGTGCCAGCAGCCAAGAGCGCTCTAGCTCCTACAATGAGCAGTTCTTC.

This chain links TRBV6-5 with TRBJ1-5, with D maybe TRBD1 (5 bases). The V end was cut by 6 bases, the J end by 1 base, with 7 bases between. Germline V gene lookup returns CDR1 MNHEY and CDR2 SVGAGI. The CDR3 sequence is 13 residues long. As DNA, the CDR3 is TGTGCCAGCAGGGGACTGAGCAATCAGCCCCAGCATTTT. It codes for CASRGLSNQPQHF.

V is TRBV7-2 and J is TRBJ2-3, with 10 nucleotides matching TRBD1. CDR1 and CDR2 (germline): SGHTA, FQGNSA. This CDR3 is built from 14 residues. V was clipped by 3 bases and J by 3 bases; unmatched bases: 0. CDR3: CASSLGQGTDTQYF. The DNA of the CDR3 is TGTGCCAGCAGCTTGGGACAGGGGACAGATACGCAGTATTTT.

This chain links TRBV18 with TRBJ2-7; TRBD1 aligns across 10 bases. CDR1 is KGHSH, CDR2 LQKENI, per germline. There are 16 residues in the CDR3. The ends lost 4 bases at V and 7 bases at J; junction bases unmatched: 13. The CDR3 nucleotides are TGTGCCAGCTCACAACAATGGACAGGGGGTGGATCTGAGCAGTACTTC. The encoded protein is CASSQQWTGGGSEQYF.